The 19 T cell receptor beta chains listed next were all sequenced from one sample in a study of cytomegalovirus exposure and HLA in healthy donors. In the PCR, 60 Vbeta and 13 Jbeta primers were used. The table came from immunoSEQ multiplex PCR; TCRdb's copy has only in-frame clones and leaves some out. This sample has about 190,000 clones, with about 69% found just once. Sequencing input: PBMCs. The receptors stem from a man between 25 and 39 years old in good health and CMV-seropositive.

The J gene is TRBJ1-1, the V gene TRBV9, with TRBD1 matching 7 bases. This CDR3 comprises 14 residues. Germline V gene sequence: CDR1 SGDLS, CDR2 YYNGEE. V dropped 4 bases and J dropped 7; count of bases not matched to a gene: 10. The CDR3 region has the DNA TGTGCCAGCAGCACAAGGGACAGTAGAAATGAAGCTTTCTTT. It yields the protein CASSTRDSRNEAFF.

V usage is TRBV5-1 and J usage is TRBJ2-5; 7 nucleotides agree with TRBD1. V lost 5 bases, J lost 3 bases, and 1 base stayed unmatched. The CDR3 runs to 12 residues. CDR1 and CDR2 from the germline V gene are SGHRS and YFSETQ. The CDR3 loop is CASRGTEETQYF. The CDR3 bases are TGCGCCAGCAGGGGGACAGAAGAGACCCAGTACTTC.

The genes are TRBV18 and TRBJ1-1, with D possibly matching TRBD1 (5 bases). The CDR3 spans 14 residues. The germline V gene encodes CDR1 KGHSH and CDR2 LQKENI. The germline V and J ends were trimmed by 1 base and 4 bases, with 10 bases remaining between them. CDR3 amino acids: CASSPLGGGTEAFF. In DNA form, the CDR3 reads TGTGCCAGCTCACCACTGGGGGGGGGCACTGAAGCTTTCTTT.

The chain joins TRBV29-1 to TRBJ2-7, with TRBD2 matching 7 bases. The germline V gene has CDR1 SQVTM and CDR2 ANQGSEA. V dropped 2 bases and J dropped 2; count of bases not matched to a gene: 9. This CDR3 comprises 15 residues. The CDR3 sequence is CSVESRSGSTYEQYF. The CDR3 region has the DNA TGCAGCGTTGAAAGTCGTAGCGGGTCTACCTACGAGCAGTACTTC.

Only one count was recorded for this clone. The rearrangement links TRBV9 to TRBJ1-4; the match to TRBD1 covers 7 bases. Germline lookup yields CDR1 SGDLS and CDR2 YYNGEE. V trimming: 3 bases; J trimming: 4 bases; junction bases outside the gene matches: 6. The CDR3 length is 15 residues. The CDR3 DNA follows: TGTGCCAGCAGCGCAACGGGACAGTTTAATGAAAAACTGTTTTTT. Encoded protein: CASSATGQFNEKLFF.

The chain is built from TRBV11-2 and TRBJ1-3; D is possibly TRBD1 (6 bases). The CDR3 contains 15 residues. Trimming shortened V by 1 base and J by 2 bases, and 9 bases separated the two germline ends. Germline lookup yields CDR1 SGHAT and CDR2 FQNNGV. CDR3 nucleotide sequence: TGTGCCAGCAGCTTAGTAGGGGGTACTGGAAACACCATATATTTT. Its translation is CASSLVGGTGNTIYF.

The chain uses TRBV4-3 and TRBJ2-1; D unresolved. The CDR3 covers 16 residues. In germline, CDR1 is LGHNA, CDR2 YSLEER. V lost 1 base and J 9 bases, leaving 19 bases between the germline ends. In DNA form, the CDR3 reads TGCGCCAGCAGCCAAGGTACTGTTAAGGAGATTGTTGAGCAGTTCTTC. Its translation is CASSQGTVKEIVEQFF.

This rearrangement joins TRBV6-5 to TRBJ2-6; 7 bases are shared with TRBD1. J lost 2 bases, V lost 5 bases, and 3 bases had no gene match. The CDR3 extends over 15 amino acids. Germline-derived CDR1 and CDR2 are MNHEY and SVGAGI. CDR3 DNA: TGTGCCAGCAGTCACGACAGGGCTGGGGCCAACGTCCTGACTTTC. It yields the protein CASSHDRAGANVLTF.

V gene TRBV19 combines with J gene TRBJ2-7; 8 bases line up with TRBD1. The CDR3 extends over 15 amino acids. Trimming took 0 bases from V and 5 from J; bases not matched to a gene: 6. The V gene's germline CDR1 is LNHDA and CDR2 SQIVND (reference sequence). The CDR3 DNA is TGTGCCAGTAGTATAGAACGGACAGGGTGGAACGAGCAGTACTTC. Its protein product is CASSIERTGWNEQYF.

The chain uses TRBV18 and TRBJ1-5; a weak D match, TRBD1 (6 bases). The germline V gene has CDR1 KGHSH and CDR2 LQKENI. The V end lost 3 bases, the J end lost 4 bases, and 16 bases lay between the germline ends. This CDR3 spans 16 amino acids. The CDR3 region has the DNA TGTGCCAGCTCACCCGGGACACCAGGCGCGAATCAGCCCCAGCATTTT. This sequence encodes CASSPGTPGANQPQHF.

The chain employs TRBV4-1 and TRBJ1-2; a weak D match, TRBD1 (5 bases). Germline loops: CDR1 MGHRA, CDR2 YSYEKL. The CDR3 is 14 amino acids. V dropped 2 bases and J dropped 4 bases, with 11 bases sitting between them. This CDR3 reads CASSQLGQIYGYTF. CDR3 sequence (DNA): TGCGCCAGCAGCCAACTGGGGCAGATCTATGGCTACACCTTC.

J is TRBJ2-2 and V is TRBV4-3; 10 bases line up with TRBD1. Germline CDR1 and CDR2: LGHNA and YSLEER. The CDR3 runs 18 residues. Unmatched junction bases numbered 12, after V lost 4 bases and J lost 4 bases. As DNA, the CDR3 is TGCGCCAGCAGCCGGATGGGGGAGACAGGGGGCATCACCGGGGAGCTGTTTTTT. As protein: CASSRMGETGGITGELFF.

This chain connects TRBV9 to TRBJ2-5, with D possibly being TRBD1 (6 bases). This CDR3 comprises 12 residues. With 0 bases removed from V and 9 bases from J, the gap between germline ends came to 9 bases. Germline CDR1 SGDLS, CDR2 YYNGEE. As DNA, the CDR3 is TGTGCCAGCAGCGTAGATGGACAGTCCCAGTACTTC. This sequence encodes CASSVDGQSQYF.

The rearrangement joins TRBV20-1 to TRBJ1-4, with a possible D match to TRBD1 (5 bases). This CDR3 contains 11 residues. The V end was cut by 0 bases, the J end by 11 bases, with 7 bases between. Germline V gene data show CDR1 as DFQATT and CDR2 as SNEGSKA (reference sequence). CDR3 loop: CSAREGRKLFF. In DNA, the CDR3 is TGCAGTGCTAGAGAGGGGCGGAAACTGTTTTTT.

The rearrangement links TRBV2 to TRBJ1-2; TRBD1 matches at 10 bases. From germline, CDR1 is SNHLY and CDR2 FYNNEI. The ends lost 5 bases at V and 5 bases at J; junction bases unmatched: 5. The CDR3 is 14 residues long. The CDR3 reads CASSTGQGSYGYTF. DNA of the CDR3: TGTGCCAGCAGTACGGGACAGGGGTCGTATGGCTACACCTTC.

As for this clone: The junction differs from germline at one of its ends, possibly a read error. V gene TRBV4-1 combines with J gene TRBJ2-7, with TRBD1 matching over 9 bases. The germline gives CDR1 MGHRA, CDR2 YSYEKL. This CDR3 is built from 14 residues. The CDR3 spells CASSQRQGDYEQYF. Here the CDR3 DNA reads TGTGCCAGCAGCCAGAGACAGGGGGACTACGAGCAGTACTTC.

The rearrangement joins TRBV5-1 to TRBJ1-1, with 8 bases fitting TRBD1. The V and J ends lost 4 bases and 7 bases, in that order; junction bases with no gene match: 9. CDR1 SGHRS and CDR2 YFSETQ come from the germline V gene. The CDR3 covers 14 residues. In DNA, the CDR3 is TGCGCCAGCAGCCGGGGACAGGAAGATCTTGAAGCTTTCTTT. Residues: CASSRGQEDLEAFF.

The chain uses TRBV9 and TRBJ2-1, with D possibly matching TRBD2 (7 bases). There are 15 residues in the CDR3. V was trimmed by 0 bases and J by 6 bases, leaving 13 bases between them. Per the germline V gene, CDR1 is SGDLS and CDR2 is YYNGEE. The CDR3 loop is CASSVGGGGVNEQFF. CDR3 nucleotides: TGTGCCAGCAGCGTAGGGGGGGGCGGGGTCAATGAGCAGTTCTTC.

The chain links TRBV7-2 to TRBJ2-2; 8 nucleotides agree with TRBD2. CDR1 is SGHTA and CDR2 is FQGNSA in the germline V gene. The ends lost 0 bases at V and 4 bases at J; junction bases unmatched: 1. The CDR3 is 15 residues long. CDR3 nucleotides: TGTGCCAGCAGCTTAGCTAGCGGGGCCACCGGGGAGCTGTTTTTT. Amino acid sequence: CASSLASGATGELFF.